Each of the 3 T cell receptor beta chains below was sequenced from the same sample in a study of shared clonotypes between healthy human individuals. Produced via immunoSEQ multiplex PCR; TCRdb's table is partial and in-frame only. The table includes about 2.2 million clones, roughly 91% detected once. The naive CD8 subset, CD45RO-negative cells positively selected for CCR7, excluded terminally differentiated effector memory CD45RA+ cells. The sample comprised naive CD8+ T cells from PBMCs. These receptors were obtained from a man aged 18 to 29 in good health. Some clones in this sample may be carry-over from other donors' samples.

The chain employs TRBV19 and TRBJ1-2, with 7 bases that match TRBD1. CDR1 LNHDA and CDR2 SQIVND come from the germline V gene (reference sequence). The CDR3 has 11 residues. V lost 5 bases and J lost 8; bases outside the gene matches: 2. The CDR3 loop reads CASSVGGGYTF. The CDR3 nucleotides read TGTGCCAGTAGTGTAGGGGGCGGCTACACCTTC.

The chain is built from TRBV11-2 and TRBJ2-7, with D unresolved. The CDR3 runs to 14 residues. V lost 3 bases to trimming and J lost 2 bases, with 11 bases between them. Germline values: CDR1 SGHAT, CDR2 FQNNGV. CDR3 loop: CASSLPREAYEQYF. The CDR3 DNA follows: TGTGCCAGCAGCTTGCCTAGGGAAGCCTACGAGCAGTACTTC.

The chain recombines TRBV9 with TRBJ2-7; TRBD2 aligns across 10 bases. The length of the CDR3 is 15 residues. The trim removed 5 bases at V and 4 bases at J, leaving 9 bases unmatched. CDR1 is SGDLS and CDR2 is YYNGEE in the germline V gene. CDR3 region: CASSEGLADEYEQYF. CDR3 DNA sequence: TGTGCCAGCAGTGAAGGACTAGCGGACGAATACGAGCAGTACTTC.